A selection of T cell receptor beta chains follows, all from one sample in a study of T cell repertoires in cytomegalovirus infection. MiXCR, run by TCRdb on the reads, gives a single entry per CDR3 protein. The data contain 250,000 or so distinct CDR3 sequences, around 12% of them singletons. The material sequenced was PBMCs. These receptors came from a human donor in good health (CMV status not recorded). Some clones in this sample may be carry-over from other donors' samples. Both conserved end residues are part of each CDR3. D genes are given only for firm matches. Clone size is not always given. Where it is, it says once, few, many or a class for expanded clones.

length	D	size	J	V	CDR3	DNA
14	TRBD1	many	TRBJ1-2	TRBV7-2	CASSLSGDRDGYTF	TGTGCCAGCAGCTTATCTGGGGACAGGGACGGCTACACCTTC
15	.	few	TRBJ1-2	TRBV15	CATSLEQGANYGYTF	TGTGCCACCAGCCTGGAACAAGGCGCTAACTATGGCTACACCTTC
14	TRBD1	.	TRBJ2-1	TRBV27	CASGRQGSYNEQFF	TGTGCCAGCGGCCGACAGGGCTCCTACAATGAGCAGTTCTTC
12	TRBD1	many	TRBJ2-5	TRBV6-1	CASSGQGETQYF	TGTGCCAGCAGTGGACAGGGGGAGACCCAGTACTTC
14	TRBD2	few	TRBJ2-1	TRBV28	CASSRLAEHNEQFF	TGTGCCAGCAGTCGACTAGCGGAGCACAATGAGCAGTTCTTC
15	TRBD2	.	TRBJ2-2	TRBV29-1	CSVEAGAGDTGELFF	TGCAGCGTTGAAGCTGGGGCGGGGGACACCGGGGAGCTGTTTTTT
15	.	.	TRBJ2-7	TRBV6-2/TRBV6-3	CASRPSGAYSYEQYF	TGTGCCAGTCGACCCTCGGGGGCTTACTCCTACGAGCAGTACTTC
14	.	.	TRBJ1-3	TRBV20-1	CSASSGAGANTIYF	TGCAGTGCTAGTTCCGGAGCAGGGGCAAACACCATATATTTT
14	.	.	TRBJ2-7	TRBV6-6	CATQGNPPTYEQYF	TGTGCCACCCAGGGGAACCCCCCTACCTACGAGCAGTACTTC
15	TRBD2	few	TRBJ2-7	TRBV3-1	CASTTGLAGVHEQYF	TGTGCCAGCACAACGGGACTAGCGGGAGTCCACGAGCAGTACTTC